In its sample, the clone carrying this T cell receptor (beta chain) was seen many times. This CDR3 has 13 residues. With V trimmed by 6 bases and J by 7 bases, 7 bases remained unmatched. TCRdb re-derived calls from the RT-PCR reads in MiXCR, one entry per CDR3 protein. Here the sample spans 550,000 to 750,000 distinct CDR3 sequences, 14% being singletons. V gene TRBV12-3 or TRBV12-4 combines with J gene TRBJ1-2; 8 bases are shared with TRBD1. The receptor was derived from a female donor in good health, serving as a healthy control. Sequenced sample: memory CD4+ T cells from blood. CDR3 in DNA: TGTGCCAGCAGACAGACAGGGGTTGTTGGCTACACCTTC. Amino acids: CASRQTGVVGYTF.